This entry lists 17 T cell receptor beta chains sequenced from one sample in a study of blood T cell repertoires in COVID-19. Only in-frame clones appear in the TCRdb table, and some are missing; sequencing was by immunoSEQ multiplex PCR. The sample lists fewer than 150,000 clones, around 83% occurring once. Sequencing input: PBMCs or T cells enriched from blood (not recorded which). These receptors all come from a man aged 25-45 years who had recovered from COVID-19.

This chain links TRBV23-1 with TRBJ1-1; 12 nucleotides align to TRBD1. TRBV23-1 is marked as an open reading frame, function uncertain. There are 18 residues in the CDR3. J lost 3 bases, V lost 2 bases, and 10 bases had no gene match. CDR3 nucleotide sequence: TGCGCCAGCAGTCAACCAGTCCCGGGACAGGGGGCGGACACTGAAGCTTTCTTT. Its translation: CASSQPVPGQGADTEAFF.

CDR3 in DNA: TGTGCCAGCAGCCTTAGCGGGAGGGCCAACGAGCAGTACTTC. Amino acids: CASSLSGRANEQYF. The rearrangement joins TRBV3-1 (or the pseudogene TRBV3-2) to TRBJ2-7; TRBD2 matches 11 bases. The germline V gene encodes CDR1 LGHDT and CDR2 YNNKEL (reference sequence). V gave up 4 bases and J gave up 5 bases; unmatched junction bases: 4. This CDR3 has 14 amino acids.

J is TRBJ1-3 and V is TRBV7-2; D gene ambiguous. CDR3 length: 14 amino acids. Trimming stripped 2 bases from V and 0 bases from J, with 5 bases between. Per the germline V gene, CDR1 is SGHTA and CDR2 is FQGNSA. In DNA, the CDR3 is TGTGCCAGCAGCTTACTGAGCTCTGGAAACACCATATATTTT. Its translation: CASSLLSSGNTIYF.

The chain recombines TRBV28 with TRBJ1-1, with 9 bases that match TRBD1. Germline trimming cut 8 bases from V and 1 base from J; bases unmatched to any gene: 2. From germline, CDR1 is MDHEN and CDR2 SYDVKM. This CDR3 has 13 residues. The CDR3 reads CASGDRENTEAFF. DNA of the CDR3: TGTGCCAGCGGGGACAGGGAGAACACTGAAGCTTTCTTT. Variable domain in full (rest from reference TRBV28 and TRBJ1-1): DVKVTQSSRYLVKRTGEKVFLECVQDMDHENMFWYRQDPGLGLRLIYFSYDVKMKEKGDIPEGYSVSREKKERFSLILESASTNQTSMYLCASGDRENTEAFFGQGTRLTVV.

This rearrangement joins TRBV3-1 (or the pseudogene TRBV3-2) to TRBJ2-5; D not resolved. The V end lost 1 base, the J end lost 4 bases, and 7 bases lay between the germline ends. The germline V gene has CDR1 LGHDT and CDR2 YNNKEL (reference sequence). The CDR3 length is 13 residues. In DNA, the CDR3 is TGTGCCAGCAGCCAAGCCAGAATAGAGACCCAGTACTTC. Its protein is CASSQARIETQYF.

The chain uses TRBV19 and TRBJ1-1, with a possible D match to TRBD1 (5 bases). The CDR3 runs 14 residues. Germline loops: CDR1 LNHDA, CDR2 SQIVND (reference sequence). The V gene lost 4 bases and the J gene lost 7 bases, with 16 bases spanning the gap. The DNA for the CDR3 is TGTGCCAGTAGTACCGGGGGACTTAACCTTGAAGCTTTCTTT. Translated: CASSTGGLNLEAFF. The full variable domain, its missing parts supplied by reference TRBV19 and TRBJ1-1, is DGGITQSPKYLFRKEGQNVTLSCEQNLNHDAMYWYRQDPGQGLRLIYYSQIVNDFQKGDIAEGYSVSREKKESFPLTVTSAQKNPTAFYLCASSTGGLNLEAFFGQGTRLTVV.

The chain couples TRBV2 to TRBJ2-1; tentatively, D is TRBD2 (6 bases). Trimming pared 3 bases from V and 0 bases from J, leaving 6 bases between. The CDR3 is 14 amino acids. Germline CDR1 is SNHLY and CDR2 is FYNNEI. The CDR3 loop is CASSEGLSYNEQFF. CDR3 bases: TGTGCCAGCAGTGAGGGACTCTCCTACAATGAGCAGTTCTTC.

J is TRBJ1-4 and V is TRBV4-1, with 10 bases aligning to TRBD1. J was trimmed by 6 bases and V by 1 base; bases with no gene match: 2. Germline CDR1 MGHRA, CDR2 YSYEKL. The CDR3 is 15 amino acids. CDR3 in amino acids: CASSQGGQGYEKLFF. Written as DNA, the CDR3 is TGCGCCAGCAGCCAAGGGGGACAGGGGTATGAAAAACTGTTTTTT.

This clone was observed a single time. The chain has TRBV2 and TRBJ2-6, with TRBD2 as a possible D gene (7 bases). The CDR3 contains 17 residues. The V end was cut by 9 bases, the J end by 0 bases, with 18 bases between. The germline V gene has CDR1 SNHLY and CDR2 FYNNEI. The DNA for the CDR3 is TGTGCCAGGGGGGGGAGACAGGATCCCTCTGGGGCCAACGTCCTGACTTTC. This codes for CARGGRQDPSGANVLTF. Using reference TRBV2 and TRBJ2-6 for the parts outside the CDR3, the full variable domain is EPEVTQTPSHQVTQMGQEVILRCVPISNHLYFYWYRQILGQKVEFLVSFYNNEISEKSEIFDDQFSVERPDGSNFTLKIRSTKLEDSAMYFCARGGRQDPSGANVLTFGAGSRLTVL.

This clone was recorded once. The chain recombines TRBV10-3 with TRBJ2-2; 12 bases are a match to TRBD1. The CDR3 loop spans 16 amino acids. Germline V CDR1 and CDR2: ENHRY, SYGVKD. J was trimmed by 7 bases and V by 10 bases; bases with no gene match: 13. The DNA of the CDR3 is TGTGCCACCAACTCGGGACAGGGGGCTCTCGGCGGGGAGCTGTTTTTT. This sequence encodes CATNSGQGALGGELFF.

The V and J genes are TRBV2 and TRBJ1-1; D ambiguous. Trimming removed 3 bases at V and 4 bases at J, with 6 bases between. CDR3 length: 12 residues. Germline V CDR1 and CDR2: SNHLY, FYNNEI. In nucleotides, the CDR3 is TGTGCCAGCAGTGAGGCGGTCACTGAAGCTTTCTTT. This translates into CASSEAVTEAFF.

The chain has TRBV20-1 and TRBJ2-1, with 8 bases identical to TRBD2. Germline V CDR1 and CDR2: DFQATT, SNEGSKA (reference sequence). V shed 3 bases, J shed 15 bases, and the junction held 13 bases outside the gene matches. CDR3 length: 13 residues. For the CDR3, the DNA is TGCAGTGCTAGTGATGGCAGTCCTACTAGCGGGTTCTTC. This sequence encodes CSASDGSPTSGFF.

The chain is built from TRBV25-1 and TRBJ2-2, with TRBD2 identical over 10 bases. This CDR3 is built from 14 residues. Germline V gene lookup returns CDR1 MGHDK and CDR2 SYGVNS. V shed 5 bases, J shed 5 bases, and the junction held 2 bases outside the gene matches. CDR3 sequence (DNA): TGTGCCAGCAGTTCTAGCGGGAGTACCGGGGAGCTGTTTTTT. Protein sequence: CASSSSGSTGELFF.

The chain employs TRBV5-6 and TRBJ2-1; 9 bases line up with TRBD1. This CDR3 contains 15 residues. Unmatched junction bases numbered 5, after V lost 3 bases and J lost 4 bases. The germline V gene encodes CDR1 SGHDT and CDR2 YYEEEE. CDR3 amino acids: CASSSIGQGYNEQFF. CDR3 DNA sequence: TGTGCCAGCAGCTCCATTGGACAGGGGTACAATGAGCAGTTCTTC.

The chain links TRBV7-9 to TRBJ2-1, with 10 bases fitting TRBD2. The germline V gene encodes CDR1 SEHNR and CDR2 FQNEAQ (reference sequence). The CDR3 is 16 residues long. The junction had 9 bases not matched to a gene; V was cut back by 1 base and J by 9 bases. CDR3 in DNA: TGTGCCAGCAGCTTAGAGAGCCAGCGGGGGGGCCGTGAGCAGTTCTTC. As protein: CASSLESQRGGREQFF.

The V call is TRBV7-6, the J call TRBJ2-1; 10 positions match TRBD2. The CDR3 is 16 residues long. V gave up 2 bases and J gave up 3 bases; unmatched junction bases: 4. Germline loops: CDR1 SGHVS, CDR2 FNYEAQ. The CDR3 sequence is CASSLQLAGNYNEQFF. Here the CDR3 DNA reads TGTGCCAGCAGCTTACAACTAGCGGGGAACTACAATGAGCAGTTCTTC.

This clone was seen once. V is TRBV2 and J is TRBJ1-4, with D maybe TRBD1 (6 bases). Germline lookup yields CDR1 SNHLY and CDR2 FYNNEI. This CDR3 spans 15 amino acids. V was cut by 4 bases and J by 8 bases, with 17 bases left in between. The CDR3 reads CASSVKRGSGEKLFF. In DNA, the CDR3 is TGTGCCAGCAGTGTAAAGAGGGGGTCGGGGGAAAAACTGTTTTTT. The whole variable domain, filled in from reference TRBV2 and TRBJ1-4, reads EPEVTQTPSHQVTQMGQEVILRCVPISNHLYFYWYRQILGQKVEFLVSFYNNEISEKSEIFDDQFSVERPDGSNFTLKIRSTKLEDSAMYFCASSVKRGSGEKLFFGSGTQLSVL.